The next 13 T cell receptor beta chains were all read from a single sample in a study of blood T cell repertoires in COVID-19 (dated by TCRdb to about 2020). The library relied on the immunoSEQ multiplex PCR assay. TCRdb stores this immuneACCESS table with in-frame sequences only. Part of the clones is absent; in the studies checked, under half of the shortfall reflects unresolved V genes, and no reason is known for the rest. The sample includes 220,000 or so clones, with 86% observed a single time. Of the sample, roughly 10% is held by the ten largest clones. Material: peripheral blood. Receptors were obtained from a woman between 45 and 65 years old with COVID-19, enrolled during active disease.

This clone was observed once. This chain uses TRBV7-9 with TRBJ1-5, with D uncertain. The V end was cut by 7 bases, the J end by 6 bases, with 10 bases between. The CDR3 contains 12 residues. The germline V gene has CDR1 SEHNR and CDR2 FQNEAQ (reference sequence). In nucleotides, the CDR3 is TGTGCCAGCAACTTTGAGGGTCAGCCCCAGCATTTT. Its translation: CASNFEGQPQHF.

The CDR3 loop is CASRRGPANEKLFF. For the CDR3, the DNA is TGTGCCAGCAGGCGGGGGCCGGCTAATGAAAAACTGTTTTTT. The chain links TRBV2 to TRBJ1-4; D may be TRBD1 (6 bases). CDR3 size: 14 residues. With 6 bases removed from V and 3 bases from J, the gap between germline ends came to 11 bases. Germline CDR1 SNHLY, CDR2 FYNNEI. The full variable domain, completed using reference TRBV2 and TRBJ1-4, is EPEVTQTPSHQVTQMGQEVILRCVPISNHLYFYWYRQILGQKVEFLVSFYNNEISEKSEIFDDQFSVERPDGSNFTLKIRSTKLEDSAMYFCASRRGPANEKLFFGSGTQLSVL.

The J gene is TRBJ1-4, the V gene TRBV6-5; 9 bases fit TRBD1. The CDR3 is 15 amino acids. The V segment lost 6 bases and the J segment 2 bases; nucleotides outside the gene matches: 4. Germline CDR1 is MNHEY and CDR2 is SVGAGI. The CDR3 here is CASSGTGTTNEKLFF. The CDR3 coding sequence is TGTGCCAGCAGCGGGACAGGGACCACTAATGAAAAACTGTTTTTT.

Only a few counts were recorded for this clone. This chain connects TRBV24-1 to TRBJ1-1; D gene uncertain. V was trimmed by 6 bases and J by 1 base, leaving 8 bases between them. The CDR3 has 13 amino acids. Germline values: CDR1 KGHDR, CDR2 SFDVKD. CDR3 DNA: TGTGCCACCAGTCGGGGAGGGAACACTGAAGCTTTCTTT. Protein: CATSRGGNTEAFF.

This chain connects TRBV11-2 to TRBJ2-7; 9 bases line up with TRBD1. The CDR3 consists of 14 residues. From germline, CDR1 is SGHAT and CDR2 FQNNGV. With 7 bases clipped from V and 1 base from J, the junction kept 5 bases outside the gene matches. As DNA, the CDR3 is TGTGCCAGCACCTCGACAGGGGGATCCTACGAGCAGTACTTC. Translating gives CASTSTGGSYEQYF.

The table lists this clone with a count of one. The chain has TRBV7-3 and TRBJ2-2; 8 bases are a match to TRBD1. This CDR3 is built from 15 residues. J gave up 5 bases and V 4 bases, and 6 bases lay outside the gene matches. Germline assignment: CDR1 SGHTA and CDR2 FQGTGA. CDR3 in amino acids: CASSYDRGNTGELFF. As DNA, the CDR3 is TGTGCCAGCAGCTACGACAGGGGAAATACCGGGGAGCTGTTTTTT.

CDR3 DNA sequence: TGTGCCAGCAGCGTAGGTTCGACAGACAGGTCGGACACTGAAGCTTTCTTT. It translates to CASSVGSTDRSDTEAFF. This sequence joins TRBV9 and TRBJ1-1, with a weak D call TRBD1 (6 bases). CDR3 size: 17 residues. Germline V gene data show CDR1 as SGDLS and CDR2 as YYNGEE. V lost 0 bases and J 3 bases, leaving 18 bases between the germline ends. The full variable domain, rest sourced from reference TRBV9 and TRBJ1-1, is DSGVTQTPKHLITATGQRVTLRCSPRSGDLSVYWYQQSLDQGLQFLIQYYNGEERAKGNILERFSAQQFPDLHSELNLSSLELGDSALYFCASSVGSTDRSDTEAFFGQGTRLTVV.

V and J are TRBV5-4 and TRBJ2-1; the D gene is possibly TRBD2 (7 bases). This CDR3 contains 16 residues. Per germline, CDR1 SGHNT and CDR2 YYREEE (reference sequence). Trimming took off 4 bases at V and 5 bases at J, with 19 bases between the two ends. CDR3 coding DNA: TGTGCCAGCAGCACGCCCAAGGGGGGGAAGGACAATGAGCAGTTCTTC. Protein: CASSTPKGGKDNEQFF.

The CDR3 region is CASSKTGSGTDTQYF. For the CDR3, the DNA is TGTGCCAGCAGCAAGACGGGTTCCGGCACAGATACGCAGTATTTT. This chain connects TRBV13 to TRBJ2-3; D unclear. The V and J ends lost 5 bases and 1 base respectively, with 13 bases between them. The CDR3 is 15 residues long. From germline, CDR1 is PRHDT and CDR2 FYEKMQ (reference sequence).

CDR3 in amino acids: CASSSRTSGDPRAHEQFF. Here the CDR3 DNA reads TGTGCCAGCAGCTCCCGGACTAGCGGTGACCCCAGAGCCCATGAGCAGTTCTTC. V gene TRBV7-2 combines with J gene TRBJ2-1; TRBD2 matches at 10 bases. The CDR3 extends over 18 amino acids. V was clipped by 4 bases and J by 8 bases; unmatched bases: 17. Germline V lookup: CDR1 SGHTA, CDR2 FQGNSA.

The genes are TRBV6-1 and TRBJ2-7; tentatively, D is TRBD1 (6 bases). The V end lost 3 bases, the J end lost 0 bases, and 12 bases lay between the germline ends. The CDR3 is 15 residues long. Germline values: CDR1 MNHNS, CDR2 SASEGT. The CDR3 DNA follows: TGTGCCAGCAGTGACCGGGACACAAGCTCCTACGAGCAGTACGTC. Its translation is CASSDRDTSSYEQYV.

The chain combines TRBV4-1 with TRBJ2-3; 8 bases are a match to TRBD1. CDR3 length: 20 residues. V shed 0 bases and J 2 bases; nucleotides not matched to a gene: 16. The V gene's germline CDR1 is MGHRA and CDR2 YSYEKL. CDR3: CASSQERDRGSGGTTDTQYF. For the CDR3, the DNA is TGCGCCAGCAGCCAAGAACGTGACAGGGGATCCGGCGGGACCACAGATACGCAGTATTTT.

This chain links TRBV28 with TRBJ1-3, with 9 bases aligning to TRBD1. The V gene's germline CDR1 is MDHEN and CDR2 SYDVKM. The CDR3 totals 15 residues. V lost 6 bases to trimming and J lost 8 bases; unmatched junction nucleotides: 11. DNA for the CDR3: TGTGCCAGCAGCGAACCGGGACAGGGCCAAGACACCATATATTTT. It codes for CASSEPGQGQDTIYF.